This is a list of T cell receptor beta chains from one sample in a study of blood T cell repertoires in COVID-19. Clones were read by immunoSEQ multiplex PCR, and TCRdb kept only the in-frame ones, dropping some. The profile shows a few hundred thousand clones, about 86% of them singletons. The sequenced sample was peripheral blood. The receptors derive from a person between 65 and 79 years old with COVID-19, enrolled during active disease. The CDR3 runs from the conserved cysteine through the conserved F or W. D genes are given only for firm matches. Not every row has a clone size; where given, it reads once, few, many or a size class.

d_gene	j_gene	v_gene	abundance	len	CDR3aa	CDR3nt
TRBD1	TRBJ2-2	TRBV15	many	16	CATSRGTGAHTGELFF	TGTGCCACCAGCAGAGGGACAGGGGCTCACACCGGGGAGCTGTTTTTT
TRBD1	TRBJ1-4	TRBV2	.	16	CASNTQGGYLGEKLFF	TGTGCCAGCAACACCCAGGGGGGATATCTGGGGGAAAAACTGTTTTTT
TRBD1	TRBJ1-5	TRBV9	.	14	CASSSGTGGQPQHF	TGTGCCAGCAGCTCCGGGACAGGGGGACAGCCCCAGCATTTT
TRBD1	TRBJ1-6	TRBV7-8	.	15	CASSRDREGTSPLHF	TGTGCCAGCAGCAGAGACAGGGAAGGGACTTCACCCCTCCACTTT
TRBD1	TRBJ1-4	TRBV5-1	.	15	CASSLQGATNEKLFF	TGCGCCAGCAGCTTGCAGGGGGCAACTAATGAAAAACTGTTTTTT
.	TRBJ2-7	TRBV3-1/TRBV3-2	.	16	CASSQMQGSGSYEQYF	TGTGCCAGCAGCCAGATGCAGGGGTCAGGATCCTACGAGCAGTACTTC
.	TRBJ1-3	TRBV9	once	16	CASSDITGDSGNTIYF	TGTGCCAGCAGTGATATTACGGGAGACTCTGGAAACACCATATATTTT
.	TRBJ1-1	TRBV12-3/TRBV12-4	.	13	CASSLSSLVEAFF	TGTGCCAGCAGTTTAAGTTCCCTAGTTGAAGCTTTCTTT
.	TRBJ1-6	TRBV6-2/TRBV6-3	.	15	CASSYQGLYNSPLHF	TGTGCCAGCAGTTACCAGGGATTGTATAATTCACCCCTCCACTTT
.	TRBJ1-2	TRBV7-9	.	16	CASSLGLGTNTYGYTF	TGTGCCAGCAGCTTAGGACTGGGGACAAACACCTATGGCTACACCTTC
TRBD1	TRBJ1-5	TRBV7-8	.	17	CASSVSGQGIGVQPQHF	TGTGCCAGCAGCGTGTCGGGACAGGGGATAGGGGTTCAGCCCCAGCATTTT
TRBD1	TRBJ2-1	TRBV3-1/TRBV3-2	few	16	CASSQDWTGGDNEQFF	TGTGCCAGCAGCCAAGATTGGACAGGGGGTGACAATGAGCAGTTCTTC
TRBD2	TRBJ2-1	TRBV11-2	.	17	CASSPRTSGVSYNEQFF	TGTGCCAGCAGCCCTCGGACTAGCGGGGTGTCCTACAATGAGCAGTTCTTC
.	TRBJ2-7	TRBV20-1	many	11	CSARPLLEQYF	TGCAGTGCTAGACCGCTACTAGAGCAGTACTTC
.	TRBJ1-3	TRBV11-2	.	17	CASSLLGGSSVSDTIYF	TGTGCCAGCAGCTTATTAGGGGGATCGAGCGTCAGCGACACCATATATTTT
.	TRBJ1-1	TRBV4-3	.	13	CASSHWGVSEAFF	TGCGCCAGCAGCCATTGGGGAGTCTCTGAAGCTTTCTTT
.	TRBJ1-1	TRBV11-1	.	15	CASSLGGASAAEAFF	TGTGCCAGCAGCTTAGGGGGCGCATCGGCGGCTGAAGCTTTCTTT
.	TRBJ1-1	TRBV19	.	13	CASSRQVNTEAFF	TGTGCCAGTAGTAGGCAGGTCAACACTGAAGCTTTCTTT
.	TRBJ2-1	TRBV3-1/TRBV3-2	.	17	CASSPELTGGHYNEQFF	TGTGCCAGCAGCCCCGAATTAACGGGGGGCCACTACAATGAGCAGTTCTTC
.	TRBJ2-3	TRBV5-1	once	13	CASFRPEEDTQYF	TGCGCCAGCTTCCGACCGGAGGAAGATACGCAGTATTTT